This TCR beta chain was sequenced for a study of T cell changes during pregnancy in multiple sclerosis. This CDR3 is 19 amino acids long. Trimming cost V 0 bases and J 0 bases; bases outside gene matches: 11. Germline values: CDR1 LGHNT, CDR2 FRNRAP. Profiling relied on immunoSEQ multiplex PCR, and the TCRdb table lists in-frame clones only, not all of them. The sample records approximately 50,000 clones, around 90% being singletons. This sequence was found in a female donor in good health, enrolled as a control in a pregnancy study. This chain uses TRBV12-5 with TRBJ1-5; 7 bases match TRBD1. The sequencing used peripheral blood, collected in the third trimester of pregnancy. The CDR3 region is CASGLVHGTEGLSNQPQHF. As DNA, the CDR3 is TGTGCTAGTGGTTTGGTACACGGGACAGAAGGGCTTAGCAATCAGCCCCAGCATTTT.